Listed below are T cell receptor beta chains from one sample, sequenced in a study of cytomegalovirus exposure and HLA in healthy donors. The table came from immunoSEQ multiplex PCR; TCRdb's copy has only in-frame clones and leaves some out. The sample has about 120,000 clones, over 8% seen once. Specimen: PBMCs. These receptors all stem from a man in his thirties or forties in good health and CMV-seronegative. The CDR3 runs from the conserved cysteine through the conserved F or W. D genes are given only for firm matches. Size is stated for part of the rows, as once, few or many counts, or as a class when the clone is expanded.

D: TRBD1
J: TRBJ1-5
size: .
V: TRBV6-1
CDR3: CASSESPTGGYRNQPQHF
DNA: TGTGCCAGCAGTGAATCTCCGACAGGGGGCTATCGCAATCAGCCCCAGCATTTT

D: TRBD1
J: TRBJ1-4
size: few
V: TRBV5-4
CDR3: CASSSRGRLEKLFF
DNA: TGTGCCAGCAGCTCCAGGGGGCGCCTTGAAAAACTGTTTTTT

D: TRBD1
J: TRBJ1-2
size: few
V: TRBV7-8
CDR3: CASSLVGQASDGYTF
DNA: TGTGCCAGCAGCTTAGTGGGACAGGCGTCCGATGGCTACACCTTC

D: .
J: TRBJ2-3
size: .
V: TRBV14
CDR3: CASSGRRGASTDTQYF
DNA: TGTGCCAGCAGCGGCAGACGGGGTGCTAGCACAGATACGCAGTATTTT

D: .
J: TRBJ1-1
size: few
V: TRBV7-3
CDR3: CASSQMGRTEAFF
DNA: TGTGCCAGCAGTCAGATGGGCAGGACTGAAGCTTTCTTT

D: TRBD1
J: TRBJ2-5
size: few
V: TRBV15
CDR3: CATRTAGGGGETQYF
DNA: TGTGCCACCAGGACGGCAGGGGGCGGTGGGGAGACCCAGTACTTC

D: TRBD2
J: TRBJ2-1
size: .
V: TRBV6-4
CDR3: CASSEGAGGYNEQFF
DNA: TGTGCCAGCAGTGAAGGAGCGGGAGGGTACAATGAGCAGTTCTTC

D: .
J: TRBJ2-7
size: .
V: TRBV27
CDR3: CASSFAGFAYEQYF
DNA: TGTGCCAGCAGTTTTGCGGGGTTCGCCTACGAGCAGTACTTC

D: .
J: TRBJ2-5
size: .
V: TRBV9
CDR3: CASSVAQEAGQETQYF
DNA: TGTGCCAGCAGCGTAGCTCAGGAGGCAGGCCAAGAGACCCAGTACTTC

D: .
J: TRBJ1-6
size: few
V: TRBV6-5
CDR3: CASSSAQGSPLHF
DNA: TGTGCCAGCAGCTCGGCTCAGGGTTCACCCCTCCACTTT

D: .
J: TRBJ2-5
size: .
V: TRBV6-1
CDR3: CASGQGRETQYF
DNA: TGTGCCAGCGGGCAAGGGAGGGAGACCCAGTACTTC

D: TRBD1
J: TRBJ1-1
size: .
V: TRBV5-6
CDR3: CASSYNYGTGGSTEAFF
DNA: TGTGCCAGCAGCTATAACTACGGGACAGGGGGATCCACTGAAGCTTTCTTT

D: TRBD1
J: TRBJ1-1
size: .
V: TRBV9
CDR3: CASSQSGGLTEAFF
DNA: TGTGCCAGCAGCCAGTCAGGGGGGCTCACTGAAGCTTTCTTT

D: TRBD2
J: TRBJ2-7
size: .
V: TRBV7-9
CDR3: CASKLAGAYEQYF
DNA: TGTGCCAGCAAACTAGCGGGAGCCTACGAGCAGTACTTC

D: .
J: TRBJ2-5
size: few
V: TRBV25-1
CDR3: CASSDPNRVKETQYF
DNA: TGTGCCAGCAGTGATCCTAACAGGGTTAAAGAGACCCAGTACTTC

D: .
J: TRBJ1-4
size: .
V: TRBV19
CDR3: CASSTPGVTNEKLFF
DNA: TGTGCCAGTAGTACCCCAGGGGTAACTAATGAAAAACTGTTTTTT

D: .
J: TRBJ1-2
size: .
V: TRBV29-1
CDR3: CSVDSPRDGYTF
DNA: TGCAGCGTTGATTCCCCGAGGGATGGCTACACCTTC

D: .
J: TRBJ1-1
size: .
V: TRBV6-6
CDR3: CASIRGTEAFF
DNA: TGTGCCAGCATTAGGGGCACTGAAGCTTTCTTT

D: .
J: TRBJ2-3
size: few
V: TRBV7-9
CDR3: CASSSGSTDTQYF
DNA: TGTGCCAGCAGCTCGGGGAGCACAGATACGCAGTATTTT

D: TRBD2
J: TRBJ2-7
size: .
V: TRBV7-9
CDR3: CASSLMTSGDLSEQYF
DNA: TGTGCCAGCAGCTTAATGACTAGCGGGGATCTGAGCGAGCAGTACTTC

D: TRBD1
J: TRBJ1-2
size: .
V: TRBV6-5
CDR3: CASSLKGGGYGYTF
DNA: TGTGCCAGCAGTCTGAAAGGGGGCGGCTATGGCTACACCTTC

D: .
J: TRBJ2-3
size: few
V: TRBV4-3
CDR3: CASSQDFRGAGTDTQYF
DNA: TGCGCCAGCAGCCAAGATTTTCGGGGGGCAGGCACAGATACGCAGTATTTT

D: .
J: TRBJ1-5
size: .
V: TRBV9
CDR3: CASSVDEYQPQHF
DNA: TGTGCCAGCAGCGTAGACGAGTATCAGCCCCAGCATTTT

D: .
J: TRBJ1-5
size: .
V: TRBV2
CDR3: CASRDRLNQPQHF
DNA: TGTGCCAGCAGGGACAGACTCAATCAGCCCCAGCATTTT

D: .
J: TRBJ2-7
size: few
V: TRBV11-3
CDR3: CASSSTDSYSYEQYF
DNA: TGTGCCAGCAGCTCGACTGATAGCTACTCCTACGAGCAGTACTTC

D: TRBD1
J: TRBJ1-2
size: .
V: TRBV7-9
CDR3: CASSPRDSTGDGYTF
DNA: TGTGCCAGCAGCCCGAGGGACTCGACAGGGGATGGCTACACCTTC

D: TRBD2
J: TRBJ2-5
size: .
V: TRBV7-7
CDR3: CASSLGGRPQETQYF
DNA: TGTGCTAGCAGCTTGGGGGGGAGGCCCCAAGAGACCCAGTACTTC